Sequencing of this T cell receptor (beta chain) was carried out in a study of OX40 agonist ivuxolimab in advanced cancers. The overall study: Ivuxolimab, an agonist antibody against OX40 (CD134), was given to patients. In this trial design, patients received ivuxolimab intravenously at 0.01 to 10 mg/kg every 2 weeks.

Of note for this clone: Antigen: not known.

Study outcomes and limitations: Both blood CD4+ and CD8+ T cells showed clonal growth by week 6 at 0.1 to 3.0 mg/kg.

Only in-frame clones appear in the TCRdb table, and some are missing; sequencing was by immunoSEQ multiplex PCR. The table shows about 22,000 clones, with roughly nine tenths occurring only once. This clonotype originated in an adult with an advanced solid tumor such as melanoma, head and neck, liver or kidney cancer. Sequences were derived from CD4+ or CD8+ T cells sorted from blood, sampled in a trial of the OX40 agonist ivuxolimab.

The CDR3: CASSQAGYNEQFF. In nucleotides, the CDR3 is TGTGCCAGCAGCCAAGCAGGATACAATGAGCAGTTCTTC. The chain couples TRBV14 to TRBJ2-1; D ambiguous. CDR3 length: 13 residues. V shed 1 base and J shed 4 bases, with 5 bases lying between them. CDR1 SGHDN and CDR2 FVKESK come from the germline V gene.